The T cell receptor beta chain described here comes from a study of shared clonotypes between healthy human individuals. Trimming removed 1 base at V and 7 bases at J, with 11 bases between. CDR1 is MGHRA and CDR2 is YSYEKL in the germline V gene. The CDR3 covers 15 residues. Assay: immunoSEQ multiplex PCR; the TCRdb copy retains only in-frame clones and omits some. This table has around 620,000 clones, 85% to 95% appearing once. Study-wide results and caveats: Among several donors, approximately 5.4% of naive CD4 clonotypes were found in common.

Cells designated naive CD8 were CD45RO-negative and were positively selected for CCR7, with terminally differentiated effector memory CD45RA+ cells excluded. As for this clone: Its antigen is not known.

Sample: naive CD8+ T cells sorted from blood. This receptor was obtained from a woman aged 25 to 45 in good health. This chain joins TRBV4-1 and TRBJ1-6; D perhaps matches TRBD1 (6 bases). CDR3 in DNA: TGCGCCAGCAGCCAAGTAGGGGGGACCAATTCACCCCTCCACTTT. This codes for CASSQVGGTNSPLHF.